The 21 T cell receptor beta chains given below trace back to one sample, sequenced in a study of T cells in Graves' hyperthyroidism and ophthalmopathy. RNA transcripts gave rise to amplified TCR beta CDR3 regions. Initially, a first-round RT-PCR of the TCR CDR3 employed the HTBI primer set. One entry per CDR3 protein results from TCRdb running MiXCR on the multiplex PCR reads. The repertoire consists of about 340,000 distinct CDR3 sequences, with approximately 18% occurring once and the leading ten covering under 55%. Sequenced sample: blood. The receptors were gathered from a woman aged 45-59 years with Graves' hyperthyroidism.

In its sample, this clonotype was seen many times. The rearrangement joins TRBV28 to TRBJ2-7; D not certain. The CDR3 totals 12 residues. V gave up 11 bases and J gave up 2 bases, with 13 bases separating them. Per germline, CDR1 MDHEN and CDR2 SYDVKM. The CDR3 region is CAAAGPAYEQYF. CDR3 nucleotides: TGTGCCGCTGCCGGGCCCGCCTACGAGCAGTACTTC.

This rearrangement joins TRBV7-6 to TRBJ2-3; D is ambiguous. The V gene's germline CDR1 is SGHVS and CDR2 FNYEAQ. Trimming removed 2 bases at V and 6 bases at J, with 12 bases between. This CDR3 is built from 14 residues. The CDR3 loop reads CASSLKRLWDTQYF. For the CDR3, the DNA is TGTGCCAGCAGCTTAAAACGGCTCTGGGATACGCAGTATTTT.

This chain connects TRBV11-2 to TRBJ1-2; the D gene is possibly TRBD1 (6 bases). Germline V gene lookup returns CDR1 SGHAT and CDR2 FQNNGV. This CDR3 spans 15 amino acids. Trimming removed 6 bases at V and 0 bases at J, with 14 bases between. This CDR3 reads CASSPTGRPNYGYTF. The CDR3 DNA reads TGTGCCAGCAGTCCTACAGGGAGGCCTAACTATGGCTACACCTTC.

This clonotype has only one observation. This may be a read error, as it is one base from a much larger clone. J is TRBJ2-1 and V is TRBV20-1; unclear D gene. The V gene's germline CDR1 is DFQATT and CDR2 SNEGSKA (reference sequence). This CDR3 has 12 residues. Here the CDR3 reads CSAMKANNGQFF. CDR3 DNA: TGCAGTGCTATGAAGGCGAACAATGGGCAGTTCTTC.

This clonotype has a handful of counts. The chain employs TRBV12-3 or TRBV12-4 and TRBJ2-4; D remains unclear. The CDR3 runs 16 residues. Trimming stripped 5 bases from V and 0 bases from J, with 14 bases between. CDR3 residues: CASSPPPTPAKNIQYF. The DNA for the CDR3 is TGTGCCAGCAGTCCCCCCCCAACGCCAGCCAAAAACATTCAGTACTTC.

This clonotype occurred many times. The chain combines TRBV5-1 with TRBJ1-6; D may be TRBD1 (5 bases). Trimming took 4 bases from V and 10 from J, leaving 15 bases between them. The length of the CDR3 is 14 residues. Germline assignment: CDR1 SGHRS and CDR2 YFSETQ. Here the CDR3 DNA reads TGCGCCAGCAGCCTGAACTCGAGGGACTCACCCCTCCACTTT. Translated, it gives CASSLNSRDSPLHF.

This clonotype was seen only a few times. V gene TRBV30 combines with J gene TRBJ2-1; D tentatively fits TRBD1 or TRBD2 (6 bases each). V was pared by 2 bases and J by 1 base, with 9 bases between. CDR3 length: 14 amino acids. Looked up from germline, CDR1 is GTSNPN and CDR2 is SVGIG (reference sequence). DNA of the CDR3: TGTGCCTGGAGTAAGGGGGGATCCTACAATGAGCAGTTCTTC. Protein product: CAWSKGGSYNEQFF. Together with reference TRBV30 and TRBJ2-1, the CDR3 gives the full variable domain: SQTIHQWPATLVQPVGSPLSLECTVEGTSNPNLYWYRQAAGRGLQLLFYSVGIGQISSEVPQNLSASRPQDRQFILSSKKLLLSDSGFYLCAWSKGGSYNEQFFGPGTRLTVL.

The rearrangement joins TRBV12-3 or TRBV12-4 to TRBJ2-5; 9 bases are a match to TRBD1. The CDR3 runs 15 residues. Trimming cost V 3 bases and J 7 bases; bases outside gene matches: 9. The CDR3 is CASSFWTGAGGTQYF. As DNA, the CDR3 is TGTGCCAGCAGTTTTTGGACAGGGGCCGGAGGGACCCAGTACTTC.

CDR3 in DNA: TGTGCCAGCAGCCAGGCCGGGACTAGCGGGGTAGATACGCAGTATTTT. Protein sequence: CASSQAGTSGVDTQYF. The rearrangement joins TRBV5-4 to TRBJ2-3; 13 bases match TRBD2. CDR1 is SGHNT, CDR2 YYREEE, per germline (reference sequence). This CDR3 contains 16 residues. The junction had 7 bases not matched to a gene; V was cut back by 4 bases and J by 5 bases.

This clonotype was seen a single time. The chain carries TRBV19 and TRBJ2-5; D may be TRBD2 (5 bases). CDR3 length: 14 amino acids. The V and J ends lost 0 bases and 5 bases respectively, with 10 bases between them. Germline CDR1 LNHDA, CDR2 SQIVND (reference sequence). The CDR3 protein is CASSIDRGDETQYF. The CDR3 region has the DNA TGTGCCAGTAGTATAGATCGGGGTGATGAGACCCAGTACTTC. The variable domain in full, completed from reference TRBV19 and TRBJ2-5, reads DGGITQSPKYLFRKEGQNVTLSCEQNLNHDAMYWYRQDPGQGLRLIYYSQIVNDFQKGDIAEGYSVSREKKESFPLTVTSAQKNPTAFYLCASSIDRGDETQYFGPGTRLLVL.

This clonotype showed up just a few times. This chain uses TRBV12-3 or TRBV12-4 with TRBJ2-7, with D tentatively TRBD1 (5 bases). Deletions cut 0 bases from V and 5 bases from J, with 11 bases between. The CDR3 is 14 residues long. CDR3 bases: TGTGCCAGCAGTTTAGCGGGCAGGGCCAACGAGCAGTACTTC. Encoded protein: CASSLAGRANEQYF.

At least ten counts were recorded for this clonotype. The rearrangement uses TRBV20-1 and TRBJ2-3, with D possibly TRBD2 on 7 matching bases. Germline CDR1 reads DFQATT; CDR2 reads SNEGSKA (reference sequence). V shed 4 bases and J shed 7 bases, with 15 bases lying between them. The CDR3 is 13 amino acids. In DNA, the CDR3 is TGCAGTGCTAAGGGGGGGCGGGGGAATACGCAGTATTTT. It codes for CSAKGGRGNTQYF.

The chain employs TRBV13 and TRBJ1-2; a possible D gene is TRBD1 (6 bases). CDR3 size: 16 residues. Germline V CDR1 and CDR2: PRHDT, FYEKMQ (reference sequence). V was shortened by 8 bases and J by 6 bases, with 25 bases between the two germline ends. The CDR3 DNA reads as TGTGCCAGCGGGAATCGGGACATCCGACAGAGGGATGGCTACACCTTC. It translates to CASGNRDIRQRDGYTF.

This clonotype was seen many times. The J gene is TRBJ2-1, the V gene TRBV3-1; TRBD2 might be the D (6 bases). The V gene lost 0 bases and the J gene lost 2 bases, with 11 bases spanning the gap. Looked up from germline, CDR1 is LGHDT and CDR2 is YNNKEL (reference sequence). There are 16 residues in the CDR3. CDR3 region: CASSQDMSGAYNEQFF. For the CDR3, the DNA is TGTGCCAGCAGCCAAGATATGTCGGGGGCCTACAATGAGCAGTTCTTC.

At least ten counts were recorded for this clonotype. The chain couples TRBV3-1 to TRBJ2-3, with 10 bases lining up with TRBD2. Germline lookup yields CDR1 LGHDT and CDR2 YNNKEL (reference sequence). Losses at the gene ends were 1 base for V and 5 bases for J; bases not matched to a gene: 12. CDR3 length: 18 residues. The CDR3 nucleotides are TGTGCCAGCAGCCAAGGCCAGACTAGCGGGCCAACCAAAGATACGCAGTATTTT. As protein: CASSQGQTSGPTKDTQYF.

The chain recombines TRBV27 with TRBJ2-7; perhaps TRBD2 as D (6 bases). Germline CDR1 reads MNHEY; CDR2 reads SMNVEV (reference sequence). The CDR3 covers 13 residues. V gave up 8 bases and J gave up 3 bases, with 14 bases separating them. The CDR3 here is CASAGTDDYEQYF. The DNA of the CDR3 is TGTGCCAGCGCCGGGACTGATGACTACGAGCAGTACTTC.

This clonotype was observed at least ten times. V usage is TRBV6-6 and J usage is TRBJ2-1, with 15 bases aligning to TRBD2. Germline lookup yields CDR1 MNHNY and CDR2 SVGAGI (reference sequence). The CDR3 sequence is 16 residues long. The trim removed 2 bases at V and 9 bases at J, leaving 5 bases unmatched. The CDR3 DNA reads TGTGCCAGCAGTTACGGACTAGCGGGAGGGCCAGGTGAGCAGTTCTTC. Protein sequence: CASSYGLAGGPGEQFF.

This clonotype was observed a few times. This rearrangement joins TRBV10-3 to TRBJ2-5, with no clear D. V dropped 5 bases and J dropped 0 bases, with 13 bases sitting between them. CDR3 length: 15 amino acids. The germline V gene has CDR1 ENHRY and CDR2 SYGVKD. The CDR3: CAISRNSVHQETQYF. The CDR3 DNA reads TGTGCCATCAGTCGTAACAGTGTTCACCAAGAGACCCAGTACTTC.

This clonotype was counted a few times. The gene calls are TRBV20-1 and TRBJ2-5; weak D call: TRBD1 (5 bases). The germline V gene encodes CDR1 DFQATT and CDR2 SNEGSKA (reference sequence). Between the trimmed V and J ends, which lost 5 bases and 2 bases, there was a span of 9 bases. This CDR3 spans 12 amino acids. The CDR3 spells CSAQRQQETQYF. CDR3 bases: TGCAGTGCTCAGCGACAGCAAGAGACCCAGTACTTC.

This clonotype came up a few times. This sequence joins TRBV10-3 and TRBJ1-6; D may be TRBD1 (6 bases). V was clipped by 6 bases and J by 9 bases, with 15 bases between them. CDR1 is ENHRY and CDR2 is SYGVKD in the germline V gene. The CDR3 sequence is 14 residues long. CDR3 loop: CAIRDGTRGSPLHF. The CDR3 DNA is TGTGCCATCAGGGACGGGACCAGGGGTTCACCCCTCCACTTT.

J is TRBJ2-3 and V is TRBV7-2; 9 bases line up with TRBD2. Per germline, CDR1 SGHTA and CDR2 FQGNSA. Unmatched junction bases numbered 8, after V lost 5 bases and J lost 2 bases. This CDR3 comprises 16 residues. In DNA form, the CDR3 reads TGTGCCAGCAGCCTCGGACTAGCGTTTGACACAGATACGCAGTATTTT. Translated: CASSLGLAFDTDTQYF.